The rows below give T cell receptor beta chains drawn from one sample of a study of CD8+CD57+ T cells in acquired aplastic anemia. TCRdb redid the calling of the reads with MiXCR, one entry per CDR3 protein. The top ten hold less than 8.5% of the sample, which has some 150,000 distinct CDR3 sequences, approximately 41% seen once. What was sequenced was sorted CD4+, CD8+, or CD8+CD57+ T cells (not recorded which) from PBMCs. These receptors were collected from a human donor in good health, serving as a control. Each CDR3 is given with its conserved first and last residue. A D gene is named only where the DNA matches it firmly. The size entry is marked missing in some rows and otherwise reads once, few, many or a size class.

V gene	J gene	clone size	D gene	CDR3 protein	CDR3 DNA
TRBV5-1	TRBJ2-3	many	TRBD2	CASSNRFSGAAKDTQYF	TGCGCCAGCAGCAACCGATTTAGCGGGGCGGCTAAAGATACGCAGTATTTT
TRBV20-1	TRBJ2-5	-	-	CSARAGREETQYF	TGCAGTGCTAGAGCGGGTAGGGAGGAGACCCAGTACTTC
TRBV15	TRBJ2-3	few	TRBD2	CATSPGLAGVTDTQYF	TGTGCCACCAGCCCGGGACTAGCGGGGGTTACAGATACGCAGTATTTT
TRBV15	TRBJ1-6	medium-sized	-	CATSRDVASPLHF	TGTGCCACCAGCAGAGATGTTGCATCACCCCTCCACTTT
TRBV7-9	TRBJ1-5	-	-	CASSLAGHNQPQHF	TGTGCCAGCAGCTTAGCGGGACACAATCAGCCCCAGCATTTT
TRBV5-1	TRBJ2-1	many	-	CASSFNGIVNEQFF	TGCGCCAGCAGCTTTAACGGGATAGTTAATGAGCAGTTCTTC
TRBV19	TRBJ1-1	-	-	CASSIFGRTMNTEAFF	TGTGCCAGTAGTATATTTGGCCGAACCATGAACACTGAAGCCTTCTTT
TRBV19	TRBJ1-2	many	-	CASSIHDYGYTF	TGTGCCAGTAGTATTCACGACTATGGCTACACCTTC
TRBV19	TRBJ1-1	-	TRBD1	CTSSTARQGNTEAFF	TGTACCAGTAGTACCGCTCGACAGGGAAACACTGAAGCCTTCTTT
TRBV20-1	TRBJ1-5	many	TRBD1	CSASGIGTGNNQPQHF	TGCAGTGCTTCCGGGATAGGGACAGGGAACAATCAGCCCCAGCATTTT
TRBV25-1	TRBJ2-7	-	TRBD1	CASSGPGQTYEQYF	TGTGCCAGCAGTGGCCCGGGACAGACCTACGAGCAGTACTTC
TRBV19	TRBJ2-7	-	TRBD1	CASSAGQGFEQYF	TGTGCCAGTAGTGCGGGACAGGGGTTCGAGCAGTACTTC
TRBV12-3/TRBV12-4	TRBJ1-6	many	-	CASSLDPNNSPLHF	TGTGCCAGCAGTCTGGACCCTAATAATTCACCCCTCCACTTT
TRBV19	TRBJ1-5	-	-	CASSIGLSSYEHF	TGTGCCAGTAGTATAGGCCTAAGCTCCTACGAGCATTTT
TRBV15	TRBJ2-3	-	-	CATSRDLAASSTDTQYF	TGTGCCACCAGCAGAGATCTGGCAGCTTCTAGCACAGATACGCAGTATTTT
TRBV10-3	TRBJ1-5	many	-	CAISHRVDQPQHF	TGTGCCATCAGTCACAGGGTTGATCAGCCCCAGCATTTT
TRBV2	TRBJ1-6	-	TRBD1	CASSREGQGGSPLHF	TGTGCCAGCAGTCGCGAGGGACAGGGTGGTTCACCCCTCCACTTT
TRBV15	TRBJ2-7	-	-	CATSRGESGRYEQYF	TGTGCCACCAGCAGAGGGGAATCAGGTCGGTACGAGCAGTACTTC
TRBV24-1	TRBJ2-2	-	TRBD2	CATSGARKGLARDTGELFF	TGTGCCACCTCCGGCGCCCGGAAGGGACTAGCGCGGGACACCGGGGAGCTGTTTTTT
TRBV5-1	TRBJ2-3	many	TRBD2	CASSLVPSGRPDTQYF	TGCGCCAGCAGCTTGGTCCCTAGCGGCAGGCCAGATACGCAGTATTTT
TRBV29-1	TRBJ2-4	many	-	CSVERLAKNIQYF	TGCAGCGTTGAAAGGTTAGCCAAAAACATTCAGTACTTC
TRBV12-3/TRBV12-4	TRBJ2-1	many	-	CASRGSNDFLSYNEQFF	TGTGCCAGCAGGGGATCGAACGACTTCCTCTCCTACAATGAGCAGTTCTTC
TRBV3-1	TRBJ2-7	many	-	CASSPRTDAYEQYF	TGTGCCAGCAGCCCGCGGACAGACGCTTACGAGCAGTACTTC
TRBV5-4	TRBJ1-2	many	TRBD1	CASSPDRESGYTF	TGTGCCAGCAGCCCTGACAGGGAAAGTGGCTACACCTTC